This TCR beta chain was sequenced for a study of identical twins. TCRdb used MiXCR to reprocess the 5' RACE reads, holding one entry per CDR3 protein. The sample carries some 500,000 distinct CDR3 sequences, roughly an eighth recorded once. This CDR3 spans 12 amino acids. Germline lookup yields CDR1 GTSNPN and CDR2 SVGIG (reference sequence). V lost 3 bases, J lost 3 bases, and 7 bases lay in between. These data were also reused for a study on yellow fever vaccine responses in identical twins.

The receptor was derived from a young woman in good health. The chain couples TRBV30 to TRBJ2-3; D possibly corresponds to TRBD2 (6 bases). The sequenced sample consisted of CD4+ T cells sorted from blood. As DNA, the CDR3 is TGTGCCTGGAGCAGCGGGACAGATACGCAGTATTTT. As protein: CAWSSGTDTQYF.